This T cell receptor (beta chain) was found in a study of shared clonotypes between healthy human individuals. Across the whole study: Per-donor plates numbered three CD4 naive, three CD4 memory, two CD8 naive and one CD8 memory. Findings of the study overall: In a few donors, roughly 5.2% of naive CD4 clonotypes appeared in common.

With respect to this clone: Its antigen is not known.

Positive CCR7 selection of CD45RO-negative cells yielded the naive CD8 cells, and terminally differentiated effector memory CD45RA+ cells were excluded. There were no recent acute infections or vaccinations among the donors, who were healthy HIV-negative adults. The assay was immunoSEQ multiplex PCR, and TCRdb's table has in-frame clones only and misses some. The data show about 1,900,000 clones, approximately 95% seen once. With V trimmed by 1 base and J by 1 base, 6 bases remained unmatched. Germline assignment: CDR1 SQVTM and CDR2 ANQGSEA. CDR3 length: 15 residues. This TCR was sampled from a young man in good health. Sequenced sample: naive CD8+ T cells sorted from blood. This chain uses TRBV29-1 with TRBJ1-1; TRBD1 matches at 7 bases. The CDR3 DNA reads as TGCAGCGTTGAAGGATTCGGGACAGAGAACACTGAAGCTTTCTTT. Protein product: CSVEGFGTENTEAFF.